A selection of T cell receptor beta chains follows, all from one sample in a study of cytomegalovirus exposure and HLA in healthy donors. Profiling relied on immunoSEQ multiplex PCR, and the TCRdb table lists in-frame clones only, not all of them. The data contain 150,000 to 200,000 clones, 80% of them singletons. Source material: PBMCs. These receptors all come from a man between 35 and 55 years old in good health and CMV-seronegative. Both conserved end residues are part of each CDR3. D genes are given only for firm matches. The listing skips clone size in some rows; elsewhere it reads once, few, many or a size class.

J gene	V gene	clone size	D gene	CDR3 DNA	CDR3 protein
TRBJ2-7	TRBV5-1	-	TRBD1	TGCGCCAGCAGCTCGACAGGGCACCACGAGCAGTACTTC	CASSSTGHHEQYF
TRBJ2-3	TRBV5-1	-	TRBD1	TGCGCCAGCAGCCTCGACAGGGTCACAGATACGCAGTATTTT	CASSLDRVTDTQYF
TRBJ2-3	TRBV15	-	-	TGTGCCACCAGCAGAGATCGCAGGGGTTATGGGGCAGATACGCAGTATTTT	CATSRDRRGYGADTQYF
TRBJ2-7	TRBV2	-	-	TGTGCCAGCAGTGAAGGTAGCCTACGGTACGAGCAGTACTTC	CASSEGSLRYEQYF
TRBJ1-5	TRBV18	-	-	TGTGCCAGCTCACGGAGGGTGGACTTGAATCAGCCCCAGCATTTT	CASSRRVDLNQPQHF
TRBJ2-6	TRBV5-1	-	-	TGCGCCAGCATCCCGTCCCCCTCTGGGGCCAACGTCCTGACTTTC	CASIPSPSGANVLTF
TRBJ1-1	TRBV18	-	-	TGTGCCAGCTCACCGGGACACTTGAACACTGAAGCTTTCTTT	CASSPGHLNTEAFF
TRBJ2-1	TRBV11-3	-	-	TGTGCCAGCAGCTTGGGGCGGGGAGGCTACAATGAGCAGTTCTTC	CASSLGRGGYNEQFF
TRBJ2-7	TRBV4-1	once	-	TGCGCCAGCAGCCAAGATCCCGGGGCTAGCGAGACCTACGAGCAGTACTTC	CASSQDPGASETYEQYF
TRBJ1-5	TRBV18	-	-	TGTGCCAGCTCACCCTCTAAGTACAGCAGCAATCAGCCCCAGCATTTT	CASSPSKYSSNQPQHF
TRBJ2-1	TRBV4-1	-	TRBD1	TGCGCCAGCAGCCATGGGACAGAGAGCTCCTACAATGAGCAGTTCTTC	CASSHGTESSYNEQFF
TRBJ2-7	TRBV6-6	-	TRBD2	TGTGCCAGCAGTTTGGGGGAGGGTCTCGAGCAGTACTTC	CASSLGEGLEQYF
TRBJ2-7	TRBV27	-	TRBD1	TGTGCCAGCAGTCCCCTCGGACAGGGAGGAGGCTACGAGCAGTACTTC	CASSPLGQGGGYEQYF
TRBJ1-1	TRBV7-2	once	-	TGTGCCAGCAGTACCCGGGACACTTACCTTGAAGCTTTCTTT	CASSTRDTYLEAFF
TRBJ1-5	TRBV27	-	TRBD1	TGTGCCAGCAGTTTCTCCGGGACAGGGACGGATGGGCATCAGCCCCAGCATTTT	CASSFSGTGTDGHQPQHF
TRBJ1-1	TRBV4-3	few	TRBD1	TGCGCCAGCAGCACCGGTCAGGGGGGGAACACTGAAGCTTTCTTT	CASSTGQGGNTEAFF
TRBJ2-1	TRBV6-5	once	-	TGTGCCAGCAGTTCGGACAATGAGCAGTTCTTC	CASSSDNEQFF
TRBJ2-1	TRBV7-9	-	TRBD1	TGTGCCAGCAGCCCCGGGGACAGGGGTCCGGGTGAGCAGTTCTTC	CASSPGDRGPGEQFF
TRBJ1-2	TRBV4-1	-	-	TGCGCCAGCAGCCAAGATAGACTCTGGAATAGGGCGGGCCTTGGGGGCTACACCTTC	CASSQDRLWNRAGLGGYTF
TRBJ2-1	TRBV4-3	few	-	TGCGCCAGCAGCCAAGAATTGGCGACAAACGCCTACAATGAGCAGTTCTTC	CASSQELATNAYNEQFF
TRBJ1-2	TRBV19	-	-	TGTGCCAGTAGTATAGGAGCCAGACCAACTACGGGCTACACCTTC	CASSIGARPTTGYTF
TRBJ1-4	TRBV30	few	-	TGTGCCTGGAGTGTACTCCGGACAGAAGAAAAACTGTTTTTT	CAWSVLRTEEKLFF
TRBJ2-3	TRBV6-4	-	-	TGTGCCAGCTCGCGGGATACGCAGTATTTT	CASSRDTQYF
TRBJ1-2	TRBV18	few	TRBD1	TGTGCCAGCTCAACGGGACAGGCCTATGGCTACACCTTC	CASSTGQAYGYTF
TRBJ2-7	TRBV5-6	-	TRBD2	TGTGCCAGCAGCGTGGGGACTAGCGGAGGCCTGGTCGAGCAGTACTTC	CASSVGTSGGLVEQYF
TRBJ2-5	TRBV11-2	-	-	TGTGCCAGCAGCCCAGAAGACGTCCCCGGGGAGACCCAGTACTTC	CASSPEDVPGETQYF
TRBJ2-1	TRBV2	-	-	TGTGCCAGCAGTTATGACAAAAAGCCGTTCTTC	CASSYDKKPFF
TRBJ2-2	TRBV7-6	-	TRBD1	TGTGCCAGCAGCCATTCGACAGGGCATACCGGGGAGCTGTTTTTT	CASSHSTGHTGELFF
TRBJ1-2	TRBV2	-	TRBD1	TGTGCCAGCAGTGAGGACAGGGTAGTCACCTTC	CASSEDRVVTF
TRBJ2-3	TRBV5-1	-	TRBD1	TGCGCCAGCAGCTACTGGGACAGTGCAAGCACAGATACGCAGTATTTT	CASSYWDSASTDTQYF
TRBJ1-4	TRBV19	-	-	TGTGCCAGTAGTTCCCCTTACAGGGTTTCAAATGAAAAACTGTTTTTT	CASSSPYRVSNEKLFF
TRBJ2-1	TRBV5-6	-	TRBD2	TGTGCCAGCAGCTCACTAGCGGGAGGGGTTTATTGGGATGAGCAGTTCTTC	CASSSLAGGVYWDEQFF
TRBJ2-5	TRBV30	-	-	TGTGCCTGGAGTCCCCAGGGCTTGATGGGGGAGACCCAGTACTTC	CAWSPQGLMGETQYF
TRBJ2-1	TRBV29-1	-	TRBD2	TGCAGCGTTCTACGACTAGCGGGAGGGCATGAGCAGTTCTTC	CSVLRLAGGHEQFF
TRBJ2-1	TRBV27	-	-	TGTGCCAGCAGTACCCGGACTGTCAAGACCTACAATGAGCAGTTCTTC	CASSTRTVKTYNEQFF
TRBJ1-1	TRBV18	-	TRBD1	TGTGCCAGCTCACCGACAGGGCCCAGGAACACTGAAGCTTTCTTT	CASSPTGPRNTEAFF
TRBJ2-3	TRBV5-6	-	TRBD2	TGTGCCAGCAGCCCATCCCCGGGGGGGACAGATACGCAGTATTTT	CASSPSPGGTDTQYF
TRBJ1-3	TRBV7-2	-	-	TGTGCCAGCAGCGGAGTATCGGGGAGAAACACCATATATTTT	CASSGVSGRNTIYF
TRBJ2-1	TRBV5-1	-	-	TGCGCCAGCAGCTCGAGCTCCTACAATGAGCAGTTCTTC	CASSSSSYNEQFF
TRBJ2-4	TRBV27	-	-	TGTGCCAGCAGTTTTTTGTCCCTAGCCAAAAACATTCAGTACTTC	CASSFLSLAKNIQYF
TRBJ1-1	TRBV7-2	-	-	TGTGCCAGCAGCTTAGGAGACAGACGGAACACTGAAGCTTTCTTT	CASSLGDRRNTEAFF
TRBJ2-7	TRBV7-6	once	-	TGTGCCAGCAGTTCCGGGCCCCGGGGGGAGCAGTACTTC	CASSSGPRGEQYF
TRBJ2-5	TRBV18	-	TRBD2	TGTGCCAGCTCACCAACCCTAGCGGGAGGCCAAGAGACCCAGTACTTC	CASSPTLAGGQETQYF
TRBJ1-6	TRBV30	-	-	TGTGCCTGGAATTTACCGCAGGTCTCCGGCTATAATTCACCCCTCCACTTT	CAWNLPQVSGYNSPLHF
TRBJ1-3	TRBV6-6	once	-	TGTGCCAGCAGTACCCCAGCGGGAGCCACCATATATTTT	CASSTPAGATIYF
TRBJ2-5	TRBV6-5	-	TRBD2	TGTGCCATTTCCTCAAACAGCGGGAAGACCCAGTACTTC	CAISSNSGKTQYF
TRBJ1-2	TRBV11-2	-	-	TGTGCCAGCAGCTTACCGTCAGTCTCTAACTATGGCTACACCTTC	CASSLPSVSNYGYTF
TRBJ2-5	TRBV10-3	-	TRBD2	TGTGCCATCAGTGGGACTAGCGGGGGCAAAGAGACCCAGTACTTC	CAISGTSGGKETQYF
TRBJ2-7	TRBV7-9	-	-	TGTGCCAGCAGCTTAGCGGGGGGCTACGAGCAGTACTTC	CASSLAGGYEQYF
TRBJ2-2	TRBV5-1	-	-	TGCGCCAGCAGCTTGGCCAGCGACACCGGGGAGCTGTTTTTT	CASSLASDTGELFF
TRBJ2-4	TRBV9	-	TRBD2	TGTGCCAGCAGCCGGGAGGGCCGTTCCAAAAACATTCAGTACTTC	CASSREGRSKNIQYF
TRBJ2-1	TRBV7-9	-	TRBD2	TGTGCCAGCAGCTCTTGGACTAGCGGGGGGGCTGACAATGAGCAGTTCTTC	CASSSWTSGGADNEQFF
TRBJ1-6	TRBV2	few	-	TGTGCCAGCAGTGAGCCGGTGAGGAATTCACCCCTCCACTTT	CASSEPVRNSPLHF